This T cell receptor (beta chain) was recorded in a study of T cell responses to AZD1222 COVID-19 vaccine (dated by TCRdb to about 2021). Regarding the complete study: Because spike-specific TCR depth and breadth did not differ between the two schedules, AZD1222 recipients who got a second dose at roughly 4 weeks were pooled with those who got a second dose at roughly 12 weeks. A total of approximately 250 trial participants underwent TCR sequencing, of whom 200 to 220 had received two doses of AZD1222 and 26 had received two doses of the MenACWY control vaccine. Enrollment into the trials was organized by age into subgroups of 18-55, 56-69 and 70-plus years, and those subgroups contained roughly 160, 29 and 62 TCR-sequenced participants, respectively.

The CDR3 regions of human TCRbeta chains were analyzed by immunosequencing. The study's own analysis went as follows. Repertoire TCRs were checked for matches against a reference library of SARS-CoV-2-specific TCRs that had been generated using the MIRA antigen-specificity platform. Breadth meant the fraction of unique TCRs that were SARS-CoV-2-associated, whereas depth meant the fraction of total T cells that were SARS-CoV-2-associated. Each spike-specific TCR was assigned to its reactive spike region and to a CD4 or CD8 class using the MIRA data. Log10-transformed breadth and depth values were compared by one-way ANOVA with Sidak's multiple comparisons tests. TCRdb took over this immuneACCESS table, retaining in-frame rearrangements with V and J assigned. Such tables are incomplete; in checked studies, under half of the missing clones stem from an unresolved V gene, and the remainder is unexplained. V and J calls and clone size are copied from that table; D and trimming were computed from the DNA. A total of 160,000 or so clones appear in this sample, roughly nine tenths of them only once. The ten largest make up about 1.5% of the sample.

The research as a whole found: In the small 56-69-year group, the increase in depth fell short of significance, most likely because of low power. Conclusions about previously exposed vaccinees are limited, since just five or six AZD1222 recipients were seropositive for SARS-CoV-2 at baseline. Because no day 14 peak-response samples were available, repertoires were characterized only after the peak T cell response. The whole spike protein was spanned by vaccine-associated CD4 TCRs, and dominant responses were seen in regions 160-218 and 743-854. After two AZD1222 doses, both the breadth and the depth of spike-specific TCRs were significantly higher than at day 0 and than in MenACWY recipients. Participants were mostly white British, with more females than males. The authors suggested clonal diversity may have been underestimated. Epitopes outside the regions mutated in the B.1.351 and B.1.1.7 variants were reportedly recognized by nearly half of the unique spike-specific TCRs.

This clone has just one count. It has no known antigen specificity. There are no base qualities to consult, and no much larger clone falls within one base. What the time point label conveys for this sample: baseline before first vaccination. Samples from vaccinated people were obtained from the UK trials COV001 and COV002, which included a single-blind randomized controlled phase 2/3 trial of AZD1222 (ChAdOx1 nCoV-19) in healthy adults. Trial participant PBMC samples were collected at day 0 and day 28 after the second dose for TCRbeta chain sequencing. Between the V and J ends, shortened by 6 bases and 6 bases respectively, the junction contains 12 bases. The CDR3 has 13 amino acids, counting the end cysteine and phenylalanine. The retained sequence is limited to the CDR3, 39 bases, with the frame set at the first base.

This clonotype was sampled from an adult in good health. This chain joins TRBV23-1 to TRBJ2-1, with the D segment possibly TRBD1 or TRBD2, each aligning over 5 bases. TRBV23-1 is noted as an ORF with a role that remains uncertain. The sample consisted of peripheral blood, taken on day 0 of AZD1222 vaccination. Here the CDR3 is given as CASSLGTLNEQFF. The DNA sequence is TGCGCCAGCAGCCTAGGGACGCTCAATGAGCAGTTCTTC.